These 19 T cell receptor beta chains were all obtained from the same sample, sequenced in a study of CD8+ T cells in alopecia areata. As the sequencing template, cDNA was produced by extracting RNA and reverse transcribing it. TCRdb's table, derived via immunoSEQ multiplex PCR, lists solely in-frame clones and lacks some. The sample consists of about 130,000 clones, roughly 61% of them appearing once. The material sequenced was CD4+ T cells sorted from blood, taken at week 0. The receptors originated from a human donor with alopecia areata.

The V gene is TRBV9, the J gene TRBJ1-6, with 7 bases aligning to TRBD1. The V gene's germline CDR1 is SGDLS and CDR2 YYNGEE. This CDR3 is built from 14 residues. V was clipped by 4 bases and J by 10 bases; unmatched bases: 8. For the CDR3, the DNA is TGTGCCAGCAGCCTGACAGGGCGAGGGTCACCCCTCCACTTT. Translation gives CASSLTGRGSPLHF.

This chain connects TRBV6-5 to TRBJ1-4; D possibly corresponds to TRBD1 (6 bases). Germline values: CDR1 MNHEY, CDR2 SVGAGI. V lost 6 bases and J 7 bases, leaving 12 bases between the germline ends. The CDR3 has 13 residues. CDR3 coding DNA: TGTGCCAGCAGCCCTGCGGGGGCTGAAAAACTGTTTTTT. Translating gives CASSPAGAEKLFF.

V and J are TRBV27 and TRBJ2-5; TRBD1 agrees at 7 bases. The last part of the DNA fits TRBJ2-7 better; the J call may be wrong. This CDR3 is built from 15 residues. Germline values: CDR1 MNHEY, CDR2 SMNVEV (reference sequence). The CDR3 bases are TGTGCCAGCAGTTTCGGGGAAACAGGGGTTTACGAGCAGTACTTC. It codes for CASSFGETGVYEQYF.

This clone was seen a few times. The CDR3 sequence is CASSSGSKGGSEAFF. In DNA, the CDR3 is TGTGCCAGCAGCTCGGGATCCAAAGGGGGGTCTGAAGCTTTCTTT. The rearrangement links TRBV5-4 to TRBJ1-1; TRBD1 is a possible D gene (6 bases). The CDR3 runs to 15 residues. Trimming took 3 bases from V and 6 from J, leaving 18 bases between them. CDR1 and CDR2 (germline): SGHNT, YYREEE (reference sequence).

The CDR3 bases are TGTGCCAGCAGCTACCTGACAGGGGGCGGGAAGCCCCAGCATTTT. Its translation is CASSYLTGGGKPQHF. V and J are TRBV7-7 and TRBJ1-5, with 10 bases lining up with TRBD1. Germline V gene sequence: CDR1 SSHAT, CDR2 FNYEAQ (reference sequence). V lost 4 bases, J lost 8 bases, and 8 bases stayed unmatched. This CDR3 comprises 15 residues.

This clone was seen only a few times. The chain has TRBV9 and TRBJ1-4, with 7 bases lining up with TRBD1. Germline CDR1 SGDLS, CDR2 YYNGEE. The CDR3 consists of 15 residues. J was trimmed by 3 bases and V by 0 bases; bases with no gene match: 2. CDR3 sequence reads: CASSVGQGANEKLFF. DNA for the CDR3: TGTGCCAGCAGCGTAGGTCAGGGGGCTAATGAAAAACTGTTTTTT.

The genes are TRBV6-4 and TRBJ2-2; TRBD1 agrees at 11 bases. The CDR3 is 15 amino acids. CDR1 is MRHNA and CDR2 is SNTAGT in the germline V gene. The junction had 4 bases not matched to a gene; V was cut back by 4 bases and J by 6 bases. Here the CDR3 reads CASSGPGQGAGELFF. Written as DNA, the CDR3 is TGTGCCAGCAGTGGCCCGGGACAGGGGGCCGGGGAGCTGTTTTTT.

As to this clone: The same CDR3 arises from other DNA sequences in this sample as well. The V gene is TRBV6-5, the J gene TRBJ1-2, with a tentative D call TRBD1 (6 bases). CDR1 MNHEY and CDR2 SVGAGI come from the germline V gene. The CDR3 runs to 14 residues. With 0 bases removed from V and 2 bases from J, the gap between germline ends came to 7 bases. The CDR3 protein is CASSYSTGNYGYTF. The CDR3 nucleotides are TGTGCCAGCAGTTACTCAACAGGGAACTATGGCTACACCTTC.

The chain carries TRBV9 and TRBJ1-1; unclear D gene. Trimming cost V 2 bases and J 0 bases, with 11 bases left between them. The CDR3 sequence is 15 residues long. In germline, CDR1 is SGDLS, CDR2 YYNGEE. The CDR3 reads CASSVEPDLNTEAFF. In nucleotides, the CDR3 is TGTGCCAGCAGCGTCGAACCTGATCTGAACACTGAAGCTTTCTTT.

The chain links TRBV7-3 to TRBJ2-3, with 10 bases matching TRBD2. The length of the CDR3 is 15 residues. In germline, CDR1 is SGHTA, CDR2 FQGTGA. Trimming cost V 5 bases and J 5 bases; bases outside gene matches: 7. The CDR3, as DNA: TGTGCCAGCAGCGAGGGGACTAGCGTAGGAGATACGCAGTATTTT. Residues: CASSEGTSVGDTQYF.

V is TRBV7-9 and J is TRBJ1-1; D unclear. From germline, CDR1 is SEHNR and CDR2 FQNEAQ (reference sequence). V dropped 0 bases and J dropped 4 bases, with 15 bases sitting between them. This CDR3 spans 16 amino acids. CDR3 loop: CASSLASFRRSTEAFF. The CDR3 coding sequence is TGTGCCAGCAGCTTAGCGTCTTTCAGGAGGTCCACTGAAGCTTTCTTT.

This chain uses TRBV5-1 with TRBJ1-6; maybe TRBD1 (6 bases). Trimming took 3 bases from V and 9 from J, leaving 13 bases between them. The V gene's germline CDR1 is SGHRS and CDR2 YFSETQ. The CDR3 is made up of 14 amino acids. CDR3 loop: CASSSGEVPSPLHF. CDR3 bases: TGCGCCAGCAGCTCAGGGGAGGTACCTTCACCCCTCCACTTT.

CDR3 in amino acids: CASSLERPTDTQYF. In DNA form, the CDR3 reads TGCGCCAGCAGCTTGGAGCGTCCCACAGATACGCAGTATTTT. The chain joins TRBV5-1 to TRBJ2-3; D unresolved. Looked up from germline, CDR1 is SGHRS and CDR2 is YFSETQ. This CDR3 has 14 residues. The V gene lost 0 bases and the J gene lost 2 bases, with 7 bases spanning the gap.

The CDR3 DNA follows: TGTGCCAGCAACAAACCGGGACACTTATACGAGCAGTACTTC. Its protein product is CASNKPGHLYEQYF. The V gene is TRBV6-5, the J gene TRBJ2-7; D may be TRBD1 (6 bases). This CDR3 has 14 amino acids. V was shortened by 7 bases and J by 4 bases, with 17 bases between the two germline ends. Germline V gene lookup returns CDR1 MNHEY and CDR2 SVGAGI.

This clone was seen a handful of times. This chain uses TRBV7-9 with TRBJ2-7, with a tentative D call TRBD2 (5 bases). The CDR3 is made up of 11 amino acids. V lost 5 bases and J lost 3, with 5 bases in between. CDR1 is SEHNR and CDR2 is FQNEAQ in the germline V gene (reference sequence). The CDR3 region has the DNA TGTGCCAGCAGCCGGGGCTACGAGCAGTACTTC. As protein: CASSRGYEQYF.

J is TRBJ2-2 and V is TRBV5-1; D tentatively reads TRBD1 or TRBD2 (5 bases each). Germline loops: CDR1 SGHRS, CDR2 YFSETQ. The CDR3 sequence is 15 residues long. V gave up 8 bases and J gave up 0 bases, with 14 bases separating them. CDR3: CASTLGASNTGELFF. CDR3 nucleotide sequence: TGCGCCAGTACCCTCGGGGCTTCGAACACCGGGGAGCTGTTTTTT.

CDR3 sequence (DNA): TGTGCCAGCAGGAGGGACAGGGGAGGCAATCAGCCCCAGCATTTT. Encoded protein: CASRRDRGGNQPQHF. This rearrangement joins TRBV7-2 to TRBJ1-5, with 10 nucleotides matching TRBD1. Losses at the gene ends were 6 bases for V and 2 bases for J; bases not matched to a gene: 4. CDR1 SGHTA and CDR2 FQGNSA come from the germline V gene. CDR3 size: 15 residues.

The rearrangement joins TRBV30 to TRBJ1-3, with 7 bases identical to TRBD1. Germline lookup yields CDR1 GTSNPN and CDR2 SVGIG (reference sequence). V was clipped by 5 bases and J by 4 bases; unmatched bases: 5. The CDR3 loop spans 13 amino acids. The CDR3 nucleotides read TGTGCCTGGTCGGGGGACAGCGGAAACACCATATATTTT. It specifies CAWSGDSGNTIYF.

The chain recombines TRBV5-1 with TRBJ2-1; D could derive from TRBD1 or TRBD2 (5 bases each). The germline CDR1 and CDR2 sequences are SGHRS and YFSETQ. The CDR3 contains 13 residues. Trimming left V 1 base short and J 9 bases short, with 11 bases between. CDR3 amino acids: CASSLIRGGEQFF. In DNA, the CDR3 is TGCGCCAGCAGCTTGATCCGGGGCGGTGAGCAGTTCTTC. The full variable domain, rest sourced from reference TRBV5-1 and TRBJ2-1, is KAGVTQTPRYLIKTRGQQVTLSCSPISGHRSVSWYQQTPGQGLQFLFEYFSETQRNKGNFPGRFSGRQFSNSRSEMNVSTLELGDSALYLCASSLIRGGEQFFGPGTRLTVL.